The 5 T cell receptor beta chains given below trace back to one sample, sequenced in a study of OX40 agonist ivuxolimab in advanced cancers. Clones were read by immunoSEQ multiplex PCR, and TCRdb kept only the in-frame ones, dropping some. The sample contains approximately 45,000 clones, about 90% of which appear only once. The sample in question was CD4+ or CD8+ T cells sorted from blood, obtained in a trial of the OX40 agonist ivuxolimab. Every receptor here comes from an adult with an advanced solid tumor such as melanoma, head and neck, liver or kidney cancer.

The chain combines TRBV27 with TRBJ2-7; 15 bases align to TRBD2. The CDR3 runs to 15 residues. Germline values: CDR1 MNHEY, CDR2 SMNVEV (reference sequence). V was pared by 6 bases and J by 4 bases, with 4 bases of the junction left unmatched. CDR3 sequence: CASRLGTSGRYEQYF. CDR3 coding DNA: TGTGCCAGCAGACTCGGGACTAGCGGGAGGTACGAGCAGTACTTC.

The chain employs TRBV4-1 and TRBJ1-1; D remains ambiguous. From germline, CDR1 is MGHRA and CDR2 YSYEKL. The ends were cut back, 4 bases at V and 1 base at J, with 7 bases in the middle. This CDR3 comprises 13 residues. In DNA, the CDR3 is TGCGCCAGCAGCCTACAGACGAACACTGAAGCTTTCTTT. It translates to CASSLQTNTEAFF.

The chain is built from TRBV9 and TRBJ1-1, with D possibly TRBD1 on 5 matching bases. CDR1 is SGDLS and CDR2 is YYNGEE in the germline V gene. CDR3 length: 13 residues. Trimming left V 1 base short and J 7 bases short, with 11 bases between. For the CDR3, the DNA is TGTGCCAGCAGCGTATTTACAGGCCTTGAAGCTTTCTTT. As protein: CASSVFTGLEAFF.

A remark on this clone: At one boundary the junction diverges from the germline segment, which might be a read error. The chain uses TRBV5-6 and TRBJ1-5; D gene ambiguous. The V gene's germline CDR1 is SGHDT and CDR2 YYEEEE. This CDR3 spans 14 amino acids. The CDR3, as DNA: TGTGCCACCAGCCGTGGACCGAAAAATCAGCCCCAGCATTTT. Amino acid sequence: CATSRGPKNQPQHF.

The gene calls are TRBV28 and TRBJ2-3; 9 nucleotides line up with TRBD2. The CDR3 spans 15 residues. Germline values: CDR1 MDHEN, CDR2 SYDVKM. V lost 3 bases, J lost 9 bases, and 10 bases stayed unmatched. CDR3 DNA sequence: TGTGCCAGCAGTTTGGTTAGCGGGGGCCCTGGGACGCAGTATTTT. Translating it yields CASSLVSGGPGTQYF. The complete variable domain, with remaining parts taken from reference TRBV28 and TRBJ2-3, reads DVKVTQSSRYLVKRTGEKVFLECVQDMDHENMFWYRQDPGLGLRLIYFSYDVKMKEKGDIPEGYSVSREKKERFSLILESASTNQTSMYLCASSLVSGGPGTQYFGPGTRLTVL.